Listed below are T cell receptor beta chains from one sample, sequenced in a study of T-cell memory formation after mild COVID-19. TCRdb fed the 5' RACE reads into MiXCR, producing one record per CDR3 protein. This table has under 300,000 distinct CDR3 sequences, roughly a tenth appearing once. Material for sequencing was PBMCs or a T cell subset sorted from them (not recorded which). Receptors were obtained from a man between 18 and 35 years old who had mild COVID-19 (a few samples of this study predate the infection). Cell type and time point are not known. CDR3s include the opening cysteine and the closing phenylalanine or tryptophan. The D gene is left open where the match is weak. Clone size is stated in some rows and not others, as once, few, many or a class when expanded.

J: TRBJ2-3; V: TRBV6-5; D: -; size: few; DNA: TGTGCCAGCAGTTACTCGCCAGGTTGGGCAGATACGCAGTATTTT; CDR3: CASSYSPGWADTQYF
J: TRBJ2-5; V: TRBV20-1; D: TRBD1; size: -; DNA: TGCAGTGCTGGGGACAGGGTGGTTAAAGAGACCCAGTACTTC; CDR3: CSAGDRVVKETQYF
J: TRBJ2-5; V: TRBV6-2/TRBV6-3; D: -; size: many; DNA: TGTGCCAGCAGTGGGACGGAAGAGACCCAGTACTTC; CDR3: CASSGTEETQYF
J: TRBJ2-7; V: TRBV3-1; D: TRBD1; size: -; DNA: TGTGCCAGCAGCGACAGGGGCGACCTCTACGAGCAGTACTTC; CDR3: CASSDRGDLYEQYF
J: TRBJ2-3; V: TRBV12-3/TRBV12-4; D: -; size: once; DNA: TGTGCCAGCAGCCCCCCCCGGGGGTCTAGCACAGATACGCAGTATTTT; CDR3: CASSPPRGSSTDTQYF
J: TRBJ2-2; V: TRBV3-1; D: -; size: few; DNA: TGTGCCAGCAGCCAAGTGACAAGAATTCCGAGCACCGGGGAGCTGTTTTTT; CDR3: CASSQVTRIPSTGELFF
J: TRBJ2-1; V: TRBV5-1; D: -; size: few; DNA: TGCGCCAGCAGCTTGGCCCGGGGGACGTCCTACAATGAGCAGTTCTTC; CDR3: CASSLARGTSYNEQFF
J: TRBJ2-7; V: TRBV20-1; D: TRBD1; size: -; DNA: TGCAGTGCTAGAGATAGGGACAGAGACCTTGGCGAGCAGTACTTC; CDR3: CSARDRDRDLGEQYF
J: TRBJ2-3; V: TRBV12-3/TRBV12-4; D: TRBD2; size: few; DNA: TGTGCCAGCAGTTTCGCTAGCGGTGGCACAGATACGCAGTATTTT; CDR3: CASSFASGGTDTQYF
J: TRBJ2-3; V: TRBV7-2; D: TRBD2; size: -; DNA: TGTGCCAGCAGCATTAGCGGGGGGGATGGCACAGATACGCAGTATTTT; CDR3: CASSISGGDGTDTQYF
J: TRBJ1-2; V: TRBV29-1; D: TRBD1; size: few; DNA: TGCAGCGCCATCGGGGAACGGGACAGTCCCCACGCCCTCTATGGCTACACCTTC; CDR3: CSAIGERDSPHALYGYTF
J: TRBJ2-3; V: TRBV4-2; D: TRBD2; size: many; DNA: TGTGCCAGCAGCCAAGTCGGCGCGGGGGGGCAAGCAGATACGCAGTATTTT; CDR3: CASSQVGAGGQADTQYF
J: TRBJ2-7; V: TRBV4-3; D: -; size: many; DNA: TGCGCCAGCAGCCAAGATGGACGTGGTCGTGAGCAGTACTTC; CDR3: CASSQDGRGREQYF
J: TRBJ1-2; V: TRBV6-5; D: TRBD1; size: few; DNA: TGTGCCAGCAGTTTTAGGGGGCGGCGAGGCTACACCTTC; CDR3: CASSFRGRRGYTF
J: TRBJ1-3; V: TRBV4-1; D: -; size: few; DNA: TGCGCCAGCAGCCAAGACAATCGAGACGTATCTTTT; CDR3: CASSQDNRDVSF
J: TRBJ2-4; V: TRBV6-2/TRBV6-3; D: -; size: many; DNA: TGTGCCAGCAGTTACGGGGGGAACATTCAGTACTTC; CDR3: CASSYGGNIQYF
J: TRBJ2-3; V: TRBV3-1; D: TRBD2; size: few; DNA: TGTGCCAGCAGCCAGCGTAGCGGGGGGTACACAGATACGCAGTATTTT; CDR3: CASSQRSGGYTDTQYF
J: TRBJ2-3; V: TRBV7-9; D: -; size: many; DNA: TGTGCCAGCAGCTTTTCCGACGGCACAGATACGCAGTATTTT; CDR3: CASSFSDGTDTQYF